The clone carrying this T cell receptor (beta chain) is a singleton in its sample. Its antigen is still unknown. This sample is drawn from a study of T-cell memory formation after mild COVID-19. Study-level background: TCR clusters were largely donor specific.

The study's findings and limits: CD4+ contracting clones were mainly CM and EM; CD8+ ones, EMRA.

The authors produced TCR alpha and TCR beta cDNA libraries with sample barcodes and UMIs by 5'RACE using constant-segment primers. TCRdb itself ran the 5' RACE reads through MiXCR, one entry per CDR3 protein. The sample includes around 320,000 distinct CDR3 sequences, roughly a fifth of them seen just once. This CDR3 has 15 residues. CDR1 SNHLY and CDR2 FYNNEI come from the germline V gene. Trimming removed 7 bases from V and 2 bases from J; junction bases left unmatched: 5. V is TRBV2 and J is TRBJ2-2; 9 bases are a match to TRBD2. Material: PBMCs or a T cell subset sorted from them (not recorded which). The sequence derives from a man aged 18 to 30 who had mild COVID-19 (a few samples of this study predate the infection). Cell type and time point are not known. CDR3 in amino acids: CASTLTSGNTGELFF. The CDR3 DNA sequence: TGTGCCAGCACCCTGACTAGCGGAAACACCGGGGAGCTGTTTTTT.